The 9 T cell receptor beta chains listed next were all sequenced from one sample in a study of CD8+ T cells in alopecia areata. After pooling, cutaneous lymph node cells were sorted with CD4, CD8alpha, NKG2D, NKG2ACE and other markers. Following extraction, RNA underwent reverse transcription to cDNA, which served as the sequencing template. Method: immunoSEQ multiplex PCR; TCRdb's copy keeps in-frame clones and lacks some. Altogether approximately 280,000 clones were found in the sample, and no singletons occur. The sequencing input was CD4+ T cells sorted from a lymph node. The source is a C3H/HeJ mouse with alopecia areata. For this mouse line, the MHC haplotype is H2-k.

Details on this clone: Any gene name here is a mouse gene name. Coverage ceases 4 residues before the CDR3 finishes, and the germline J gene fills in the end. The V gene is TRBV1, the J gene TRBJ2-1; 7 nucleotides align to TRBD1. Trimming took 2 bases from V and 0 from J; bases not matched to a gene: 4. The CDR3 consists of 16 residues. The germline CDR1 and CDR2 sequences are NSQYPW and LRSPGD (reference sequence). CDR3 DNA (partial): TGCACCTGCAGTGCACCCAGGGGGTATAACTATGCT. It encodes CTCSAPRGYNYA. In full, the CDR3 reads CTCSAPRGYNYAEQFF.

Points on this clone: Gene names refer to mouse genes. This sample also contains other DNA sequences that code for the same CDR3. The sequenced CDR3 bases are TGCACCTGCAGTGCGGGACAGGGCTAT. This encodes CTCSAGQGY. The complete CDR3 sequence is CTCSAGQGYEQYF. The chain is built from TRBV1 and TRBJ2-7; 9 bases agree with TRBD1. The read comes to an end 4 residues before the CDR3 does, leaving the germline J gene to fill in the end. V lost 3 bases, J lost 3 bases, and 0 bases stayed unmatched. This CDR3 region has 13 residues. Looked up from germline, CDR1 is NSQYPW and CDR2 is LRSPGD (reference sequence).

As to this clone: Gene labels here are mouse ones. The read comes to an end 3 residues before the CDR3 does, leaving the germline J gene to fill in the end. The chain recombines TRBV5 with TRBJ1-6; possibly TRBD1 for D (5 bases). TRBJ1-6 is known as an ORF, though its function is uncertain. This CDR3 contains 17 residues. V was trimmed by 2 bases and J by 2 bases, leaving 13 bases between them. CDR1 is LGHNA, CDR2 YNLKQL, per germline (reference sequence). Incomplete CDR3 DNA: TGTGCCAGCAGCCAAACCCCCCAGGGAACCTATAATTCGCCC. Translated, it gives CASSQTPQGTYNSP. The entire CDR3 reads CASSQTPQGTYNSPLYF.

A few counts support this clone. The genes and germline here are from mouse. The CDR3 end is not reached by the read, which stops 4 residues before it; the germline J gene fills it in. The rearrangement joins TRBV13-2 to TRBJ2-3; 12 nucleotides line up with TRBD2. The germline gives CDR1 NNHNN, CDR2 SYGAGS (reference sequence). The length of the CDR3 is 18 residues. Trimming took 0 bases from V and 3 from J; bases not matched to a gene: 8. The CDR3 loop is CASGDARLGGRPAETLYF. CDR3 DNA, as far as it was read: TGTGCCAGCGGTGATGCTCGACTGGGGGGGCGCCCCGCAGAA.

This clone was seen a handful of times. Genes here carry mouse names. The read ends 3 residues shy of where the CDR3 ends; the end is completed using the germline J gene. The V gene is TRBV19, the J gene TRBJ1-6, with 7 bases matching TRBD1. TRBJ1-6 is an open reading frame whose function is uncertain. CDR3 length: 15 amino acids. The V segment lost 4 bases and the J segment 3 bases; nucleotides outside the gene matches: 4. Germline assignment: CDR1 FNHDT and CDR2 SITEND (reference sequence). The CDR3 bases that were read are TGTGCCAGCAGTCAGACAGGGAACTATAATTCGCCC. Its translation is CASSQTGNYNSP. The entire CDR3 protein reads CASSQTGNYNSPLYF.

This clone was seen at least ten times. Gene names and germline match the mouse. The read ends 4 residues early relative to the CDR3; the germline J gene fills the gap. This chain connects TRBV17 to TRBJ2-2; the D gene is possibly TRBD2 (6 bases). This CDR3 is built from 14 residues. The germline V gene has CDR1 MNHDT and CDR2 YYDKIL. Trimming removed 3 bases from V and 4 bases from J, with 9 bases in between. The CDR3 protein is CASSRGGSTGQLYF. The DNA read from the CDR3 is TGTGCTAGCAGTAGGGGGGGTAGCACCGGG.

As concerns this clone: Any gene name here is a mouse gene name. The CDR3 end lies 4 residues beyond the end of the read and is filled in from the germline J gene. The V call is TRBV31, the J call TRBJ2-1; TRBD2 agrees at 11 bases. The CDR3 sequence is 13 residues long. V lost 5 bases and J lost 3; bases outside the gene matches: 0. Germline CDR1 GKSSPN, CDR2 SITVG. CDR3: CAWGTGGYAEQFF. The covered CDR3 bases are TGTGCCTGGGGGACTGGGGGCTATGCT.

Comments on this clone: Gene names refer to mouse genes. The read gets to within 4 residues of the CDR3 end, and the germline J gene fills in the rest. Other nucleotide sequences in the sample specify the same CDR3. The V and J genes are TRBV1 and TRBJ2-7; 7 bases are a match to TRBD1. Germline CDR1 and CDR2: NSQYPW and LRSPGD (reference sequence). The CDR3 loop spans 13 amino acids. CDR3 sequence: CTCSAETGDEQYF. The sequenced part of the CDR3 DNA is TGCACCTGCAGTGCAGAAACAGGGGAT.

A few counts support this clone. The genes and germline here are from mouse. The read terminates 4 residues before the CDR3 end, so the remaining end is supplied by the germline J gene. The chain joins TRBV13-3 to TRBJ1-1; weak D call: TRBD1 (5 bases). The CDR3 has 15 residues. Trimming removed 1 base at V and 0 bases at J, with 10 bases between. Germline-derived CDR1 and CDR2 are NNHDY and SYVADS. The sequenced part of the CDR3 DNA is TGTGCCAGCAGTGATTCCGGCAGGGAGAACACA. This sequence encodes CASSDSGRENT. The entire CDR3 is CASSDSGRENTEVFF.